This TCR beta chain was identified in a study of T cells in Graves' hyperthyroidism and ophthalmopathy. Regions amplified from RNA transcripts were the TCR beta CDR3 regions. The study used the HTBI primer set for a first-round RT-PCR of the TCR CDR3. In TCRdb, the multiplex PCR reads were re-called with MiXCR into one record per CDR3 protein. The table includes 400,000 to 600,000 distinct CDR3 sequences, roughly 20% detected once. This clonotype was seen many times. The germline V gene encodes CDR1 MDHEN and CDR2 SYDVKM. V was clipped by 7 bases and J by 7 bases, with 11 bases between them. This CDR3 has 12 residues.

Sample: blood. The source is a young man with Graves' hyperthyroidism. The rearrangement joins TRBV28 to TRBJ1-5; D remains unclear. The CDR3 loop is CASKGPSQPQHF. The CDR3, as DNA: TGTGCCAGCAAAGGGCCGTCCCAGCCCCAGCATTTT.